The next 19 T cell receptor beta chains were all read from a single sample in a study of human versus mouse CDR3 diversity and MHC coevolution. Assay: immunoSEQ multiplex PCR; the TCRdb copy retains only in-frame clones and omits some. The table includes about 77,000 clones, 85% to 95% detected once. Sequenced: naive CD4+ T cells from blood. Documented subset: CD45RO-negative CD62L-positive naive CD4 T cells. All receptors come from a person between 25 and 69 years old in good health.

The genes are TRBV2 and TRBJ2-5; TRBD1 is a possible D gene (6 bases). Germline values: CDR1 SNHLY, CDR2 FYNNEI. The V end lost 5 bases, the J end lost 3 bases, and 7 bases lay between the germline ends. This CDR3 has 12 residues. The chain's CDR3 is CASSPGEETQYF. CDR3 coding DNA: TGTGCCAGCAGTCCAGGGGAAGAGACCCAGTACTTC. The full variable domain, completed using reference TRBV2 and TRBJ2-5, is EPEVTQTPSHQVTQMGQEVILRCVPISNHLYFYWYRQILGQKVEFLVSFYNNEISEKSEIFDDQFSVERPDGSNFTLKIRSTKLEDSAMYFCASSPGEETQYFGPGTRLLVL.

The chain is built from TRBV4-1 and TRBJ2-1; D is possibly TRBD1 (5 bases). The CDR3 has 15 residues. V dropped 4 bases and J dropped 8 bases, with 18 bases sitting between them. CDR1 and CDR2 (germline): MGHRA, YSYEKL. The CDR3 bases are TGCGCCAGCAGCCCAAGTAATCTGTTCAGGGATGAGCAGTTCTTC. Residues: CASSPSNLFRDEQFF.

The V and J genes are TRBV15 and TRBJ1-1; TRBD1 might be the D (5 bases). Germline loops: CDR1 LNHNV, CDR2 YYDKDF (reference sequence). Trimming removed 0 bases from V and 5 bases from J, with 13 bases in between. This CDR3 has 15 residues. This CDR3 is CATSREAGSETEAFF. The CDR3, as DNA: TGTGCCACCAGCAGAGAGGCAGGGTCAGAGACTGAAGCTTTCTTT.

The CDR3 loop is CASSLTLPTSGGAYTDTQYF. CDR3 sequence (DNA): TGTGCCAGCAGCTTAACCCTACCGACTAGCGGGGGGGCCTACACAGATACGCAGTATTTT. V gene TRBV7-3 combines with J gene TRBJ2-3; the match to TRBD2 covers 14 bases. There are 20 residues in the CDR3. Germline V gives CDR1 SGHTA, CDR2 FQGTGA. V trimming: 0 bases; J trimming: 2 bases; junction bases outside the gene matches: 10.

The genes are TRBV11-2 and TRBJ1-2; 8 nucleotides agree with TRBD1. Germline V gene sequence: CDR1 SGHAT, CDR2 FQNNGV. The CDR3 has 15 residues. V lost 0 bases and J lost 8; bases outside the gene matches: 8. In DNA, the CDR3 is TGTGCCAGCAGCTTAGAGGGCAGGGGGCGCGGAGGCTACACCTTC. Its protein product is CASSLEGRGRGGYTF.

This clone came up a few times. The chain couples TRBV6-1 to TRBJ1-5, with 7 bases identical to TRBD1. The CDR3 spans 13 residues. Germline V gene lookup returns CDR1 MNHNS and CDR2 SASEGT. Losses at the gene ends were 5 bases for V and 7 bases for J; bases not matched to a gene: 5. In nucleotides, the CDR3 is TGTGCCAGCAGTCGGACAGGCCAGCAGCCCCAGCATTTT. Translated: CASSRTGQQPQHF.

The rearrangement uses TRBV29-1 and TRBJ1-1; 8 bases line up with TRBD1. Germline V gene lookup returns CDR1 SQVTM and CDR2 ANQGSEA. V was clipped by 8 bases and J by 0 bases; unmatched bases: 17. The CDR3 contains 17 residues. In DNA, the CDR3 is TGCAGCCCGGGACAGGATCCACCCTTTCATATGAACACTGAAGCTTTCTTT. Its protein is CSPGQDPPFHMNTEAFF.

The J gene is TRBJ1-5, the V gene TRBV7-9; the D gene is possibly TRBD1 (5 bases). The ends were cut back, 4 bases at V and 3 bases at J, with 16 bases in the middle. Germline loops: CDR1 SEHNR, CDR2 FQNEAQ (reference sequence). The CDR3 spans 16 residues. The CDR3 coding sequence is TGTGCCAGCAGCTCCTCGGCGGCAGGGTTCAATCAGCCCCAGCATTTT. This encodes CASSSSAAGFNQPQHF. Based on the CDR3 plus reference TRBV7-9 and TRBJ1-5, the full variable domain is DTGVSQNPRHKITKRGQNVTFRCDPISEHNRLYWYRQTLGQGPEFLTYFQNEAQLEKSRLLSDRFSAERPKGSFSTLEIQRTEQGDSAMYLCASSSSAAGFNQPQHFGDGTRLSIL.

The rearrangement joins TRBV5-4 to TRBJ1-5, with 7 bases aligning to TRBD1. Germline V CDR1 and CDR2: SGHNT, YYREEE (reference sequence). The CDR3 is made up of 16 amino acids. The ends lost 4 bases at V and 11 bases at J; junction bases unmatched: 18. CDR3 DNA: TGTGCCAGCAGCCCGGAAGGGACAGAAAAGGACTTTACCCAGCATTTT. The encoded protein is CASSPEGTEKDFTQHF.

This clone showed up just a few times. As DNA, the CDR3 is TGCGCCAGCAGTATCAGTCTGAACACTGAAGCTTTCTTT. It yields the protein CASSISLNTEAFF. The chain joins TRBV10-2 to TRBJ1-1; D call uncertain. The CDR3 covers 13 residues. Germline V CDR1 and CDR2: WSHSY, SAAADI. The V and J ends lost 5 bases and 0 bases respectively, with 7 bases between them.

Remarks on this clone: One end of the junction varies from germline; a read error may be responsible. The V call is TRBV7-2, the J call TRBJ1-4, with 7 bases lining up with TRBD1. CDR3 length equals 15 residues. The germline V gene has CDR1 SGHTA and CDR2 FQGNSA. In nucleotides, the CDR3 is TGTGCCAACAGCGCGCGACAGGGCGGATATGAAAAACTGTTTTTT. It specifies CANSARQGGYEKLFF.

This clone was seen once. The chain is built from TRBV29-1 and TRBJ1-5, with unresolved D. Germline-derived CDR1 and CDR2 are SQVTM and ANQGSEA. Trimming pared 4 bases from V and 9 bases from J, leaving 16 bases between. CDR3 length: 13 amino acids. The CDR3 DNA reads TGCAGCGTTGGAGGGCCTAAACATCGGCCCCAGCATTTT. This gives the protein CSVGGPKHRPQHF.

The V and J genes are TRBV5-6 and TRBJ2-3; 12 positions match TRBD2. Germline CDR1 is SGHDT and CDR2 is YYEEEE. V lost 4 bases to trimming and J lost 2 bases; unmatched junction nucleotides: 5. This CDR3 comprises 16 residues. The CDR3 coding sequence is TGTGCCAGCAGCGCGACTAGCGGGGGTTTCACAGATACGCAGTATTTT. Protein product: CASSATSGGFTDTQYF.

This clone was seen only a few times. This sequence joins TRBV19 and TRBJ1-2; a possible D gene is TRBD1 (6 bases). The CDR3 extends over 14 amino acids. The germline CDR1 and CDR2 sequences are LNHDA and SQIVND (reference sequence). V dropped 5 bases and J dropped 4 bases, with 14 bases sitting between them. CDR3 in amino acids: CASSGGQVIYGYTF. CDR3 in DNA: TGTGCCAGTAGTGGGGGACAAGTAATCTATGGCTACACCTTC. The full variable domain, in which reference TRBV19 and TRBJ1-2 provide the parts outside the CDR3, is DGGITQSPKYLFRKEGQNVTLSCEQNLNHDAMYWYRQDPGQGLRLIYYSQIVNDFQKGDIAEGYSVSREKKESFPLTVTSAQKNPTAFYLCASSGGQVIYGYTFGSGTRLTVV.

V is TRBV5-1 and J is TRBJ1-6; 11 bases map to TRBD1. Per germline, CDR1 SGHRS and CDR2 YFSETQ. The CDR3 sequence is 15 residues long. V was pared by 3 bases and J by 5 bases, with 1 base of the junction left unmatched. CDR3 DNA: TGCGCCAGCAGCTGGGGACAGGGGGATAATTCACCCCTCCACTTT. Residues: CASSWGQGDNSPLHF.

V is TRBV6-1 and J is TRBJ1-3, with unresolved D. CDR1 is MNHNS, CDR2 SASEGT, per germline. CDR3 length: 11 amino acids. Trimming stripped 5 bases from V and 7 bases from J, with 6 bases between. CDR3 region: CASSSRNTIYF. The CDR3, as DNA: TGTGCCAGCAGTTCACGGAACACCATATATTTT.

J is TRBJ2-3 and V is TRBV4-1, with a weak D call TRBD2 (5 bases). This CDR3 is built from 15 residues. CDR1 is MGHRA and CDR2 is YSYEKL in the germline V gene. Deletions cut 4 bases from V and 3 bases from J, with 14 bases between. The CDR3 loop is CASSPPGRGTDTQYF. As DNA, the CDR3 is TGCGCCAGCAGCCCACCGGGCCGAGGGACAGATACGCAGTATTTT.

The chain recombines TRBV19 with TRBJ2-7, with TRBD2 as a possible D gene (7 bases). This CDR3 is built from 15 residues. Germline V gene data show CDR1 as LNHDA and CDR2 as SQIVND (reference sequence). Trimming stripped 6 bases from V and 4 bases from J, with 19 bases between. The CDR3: CASRLGGGGLYEQYF. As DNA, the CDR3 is TGTGCCAGTAGGCTCGGTGGCGGGGGCCTATACGAGCAGTACTTC.

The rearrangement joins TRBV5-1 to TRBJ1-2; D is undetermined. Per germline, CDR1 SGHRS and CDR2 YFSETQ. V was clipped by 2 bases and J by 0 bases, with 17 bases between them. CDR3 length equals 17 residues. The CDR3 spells CASSFSPLTDANYGYTF. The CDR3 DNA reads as TGCGCCAGCAGCTTTTCACCGCTCACAGACGCTAACTATGGCTACACCTTC.